A selection of T cell receptor beta chains follows, all from one sample in a study of B cell selection in AIRE deficiency. The protocol was immunoSEQ multiplex PCR, while the TCRdb copy is restricted to in-frame clones and leaves out a portion. The table records around 20,000 clones, more than 95% of them present only once. Sequenced: conventional CD4+ T cells sorted from PBMCs. The source of these receptors is a human donor with AIRE deficiency. CDR3s include the opening cysteine and the closing phenylalanine or tryptophan. The order of the fields is clone size, J gene, D gene, V gene, CDR3 protein, CDR3 DNA. A D gene is named only where the DNA matches it firmly. Expanded clones are given a class, and other clones once, few, many or no size at all.

size: NA; J: TRBJ2-3; D: NA; V: TRBV2; CDR3: CASTTRGYTDTQYF; DNA: TGTGCCAGCACGACTAGGGGGTACACAGATACGCAGTATTTT
size: NA; J: TRBJ1-1; D: TRBD1; V: TRBV9; CDR3: CASSVGQGGLTFF; DNA: TGTGCCAGCAGCGTAGGACAGGGTGGTTTGACTTTCTTT
size: NA; J: TRBJ1-2; D: TRBD1; V: TRBV19; CDR3: CASFGTGGRGYTF; DNA: TGTGCCAGCTTCGGGACAGGGGGCCGCGGCTACACCTTC
size: NA; J: TRBJ1-2; D: NA; V: TRBV7-9; CDR3: CASSLQWPIPYGYTF; DNA: TGTGCCAGCAGCTTACAATGGCCAATCCCATATGGCTACACCTTC
size: NA; J: TRBJ2-7; D: TRBD2; V: TRBV10-1; CDR3: CARETSGRFYEQYF; DNA: TGCGCCAGGGAAACTAGCGGGAGGTTCTACGAGCAGTACTTC
size: NA; J: TRBJ1-1; D: NA; V: TRBV2; CDR3: CASSLSRGDTEAFF; DNA: TGTGCCAGCAGCCTCTCGCGGGGGGACACTGAAGCTTTCTTT
size: NA; J: TRBJ2-7; D: NA; V: TRBV7-3; CDR3: CASSMDGAAYEQYF; DNA: TGTGCCAGCAGCATGGACGGGGCGGCCTACGAGCAGTACTTC
size: NA; J: TRBJ1-5; D: NA; V: TRBV5-6; CDR3: CASSTYRGNQPQHF; DNA: TGTGCCAGCAGCACTTACAGGGGCAATCAGCCCCAGCATTTT
size: NA; J: TRBJ2-2; D: NA; V: TRBV7-6; CDR3: CASSMAESGELFF; DNA: TGTGCCAGCAGCATGGCCGAGTCCGGGGAGCTGTTTTTT
size: NA; J: TRBJ2-7; D: NA; V: TRBV29-1; CDR3: CSALMAYEQYF; DNA: TGCAGCGCCCTGATGGCCTACGAGCAGTACTTC
size: NA; J: TRBJ2-2; D: NA; V: TRBV11-2; CDR3: CASSRTGFTGELFF; DNA: TGTGCCAGCAGCCGCACAGGGTTCACCGGGGAGCTGTTTTTT
size: NA; J: TRBJ2-7; D: NA; V: TRBV7-9; CDR3: CASSHRAGTPYGYEQYF; DNA: TGTGCCAGCAGCCATCGAGCCGGGACCCCCTACGGCTACGAGCAGTACTTC
size: NA; J: TRBJ1-3; D: NA; V: TRBV11-3; CDR3: CASSSGSSGTTIYF; DNA: TGTGCCAGCAGCTCAGGGTCCTCTGGAACCACCATATATTTT
size: NA; J: TRBJ2-7; D: TRBD1; V: TRBV30; CDR3: CAWSRQGGYEQYF; DNA: TGTGCCTGGAGTCGACAGGGGGGCTACGAGCAGTACTTC
size: NA; J: TRBJ1-1; D: NA; V: TRBV7-3; CDR3: CASSQGRRTEAFF; DNA: TGTGCCAGCAGCCAGGGGAGGAGGACTGAAGCTTTCTTT
size: once; J: TRBJ1-2; D: NA; V: TRBV7-9; CDR3: CASSPRSSYGYTF; DNA: TGTGCCAGCAGCCCTCGCTCTTCCTATGGCTACACCTTC
size: NA; J: TRBJ2-7; D: NA; V: TRBV10-3; CDR3: CAISDLTGSGYEQYF; DNA: TGTGCCATCAGTGACCTTACGGGATCAGGTTACGAGCAGTACTTC
size: NA; J: TRBJ1-5; D: NA; V: TRBV7-2; CDR3: CASSAIGSNQPQHF; DNA: TGTGCCAGCAGCGCAATCGGGAGCAATCAGCCCCAGCATTTT
size: NA; J: TRBJ2-1; D: TRBD2; V: TRBV11-2; CDR3: CASSLASGGTNEQFF; DNA: TGTGCCAGCAGCTTAGCTAGCGGGGGGACCAATGAGCAGTTCTTC
size: once; J: TRBJ2-4; D: TRBD1; V: TRBV2; CDR3: CASIRDRGSGAKNIQYF; DNA: TGTGCCAGCATTAGGGACAGGGGAAGCGGAGCCAAAAACATTCAGTACTTC
size: once; J: TRBJ2-7; D: TRBD2; V: TRBV7-8; CDR3: CASSPRGAGGAYEQYF; DNA: TGTGCCAGCAGCCCCCGTGGAGCGGGAGGGGCGTACGAGCAGTACTTC
size: NA; J: TRBJ1-2; D: NA; V: TRBV18; CDR3: CASSPRQFYGYTF; DNA: TGTGCCAGCTCACCAAGACAGTTCTATGGCTACACCTTC
size: NA; J: TRBJ2-7; D: TRBD2; V: TRBV5-4; CDR3: CASSYQRTSGRDEQYF; DNA: TGTGCCAGCAGCTACCAAAGGACTAGCGGGAGAGATGAGCAGTACTTC
size: NA; J: TRBJ2-1; D: TRBD2; V: TRBV7-8; CDR3: CASSLGLAGVSEQFF; DNA: TGTGCCAGCAGCTTGGGACTAGCGGGAGTGAGTGAGCAGTTCTTC
size: NA; J: TRBJ1-2; D: TRBD1; V: TRBV2; CDR3: CASRPRQGAGYTF; DNA: TGTGCCAGCAGACCTCGACAGGGGGCTGGCTACACCTTC
size: NA; J: TRBJ1-1; D: NA; V: TRBV18; CDR3: CASSATGSTEAFF; DNA: TGTGCCAGCTCGGCCACAGGGAGCACTGAAGCTTTCTTT
size: NA; J: TRBJ2-1; D: TRBD2; V: TRBV6-4; CDR3: CASSAQREAEQFF; DNA: TGTGCCAGCAGTGCCCAGCGGGAGGCCGAGCAGTTCTTC
size: NA; J: TRBJ1-2; D: NA; V: TRBV11-2; CDR3: CASSSQWGGYTF; DNA: TGTGCCAGCAGCTCCCAATGGGGTGGCTACACCTTC
size: NA; J: TRBJ1-2; D: NA; V: TRBV28; CDR3: CASSFMGGTIGGYTF; DNA: TGTGCCAGCAGTTTTATGGGCGGGACTATCGGCGGCTACACCTTC
size: NA; J: TRBJ2-2; D: NA; V: TRBV7-3; CDR3: CASSLQANTGELFF; DNA: TGTGCCAGCAGCTTACAGGCGAACACCGGGGAGCTGTTTTTT
size: NA; J: TRBJ2-1; D: TRBD2; V: TRBV10-1; CDR3: CASSPSTSGRAVEQFF; DNA: TGCGCCAGCAGTCCTTCGACTAGCGGGAGGGCCGTTGAGCAGTTCTTC
size: NA; J: TRBJ1-1; D: NA; V: TRBV12-2; CDR3: CASRFQENTEAFF; DNA: TGTGCAAGTCGCTTCCAGGAGAACACTGAAGCTTTCTTT
size: NA; J: TRBJ1-2; D: TRBD1; V: TRBV5-1; CDR3: CASSAPGGVNYGYTF; DNA: TGCGCCAGCAGCGCCCCAGGGGGGGTGAACTATGGCTACACCTTC
size: NA; J: TRBJ1-4; D: TRBD1; V: TRBV28; CDR3: CASSLFGTGRNGKLFF; DNA: TGTGCCAGCAGTTTATTCGGGACAGGGAGAAACGGAAAACTGTTTTTT
size: NA; J: TRBJ2-7; D: NA; V: TRBV9; CDR3: CASSVADYTYEQYF; DNA: TGTGCCAGCAGCGTCGCTGACTACACCTACGAGCAGTACTTC
size: NA; J: TRBJ1-2; D: NA; V: TRBV28; CDR3: CASSSTINYGYTF; DNA: TGTGCCAGCAGTTCGACCATAAACTATGGCTACACCTTC
size: NA; J: TRBJ2-7; D: NA; V: TRBV29-1; CDR3: CSASGRNSYEQYF; DNA: TGCAGCGCTTCGGGGCGAAACTCCTACGAGCAGTACTTC
size: NA; J: TRBJ1-2; D: NA; V: TRBV19; CDR3: CASSHRVASYGYTF; DNA: TGTGCCAGTAGCCATCGGGTGGCAAGCTATGGCTACACCTTC
size: once; J: TRBJ2-5; D: NA; V: TRBV6-1; CDR3: CASTSLETQYF; DNA: TGTGCCAGCACTAGTTTAGAGACCCAGTACTTC
size: NA; J: TRBJ2-5; D: NA; V: TRBV18; CDR3: CASSPDAQGQETQYF; DNA: TGTGCCAGCTCACCGGATGCGCAGGGCCAAGAGACCCAGTACTTC
size: NA; J: TRBJ2-3; D: TRBD2; V: TRBV11-3; CDR3: CASSLSGLATQYF; DNA: TGTGCCAGCAGCTTGTCGGGACTAGCAACGCAGTATTTT
size: NA; J: TRBJ2-7; D: NA; V: TRBV7-2; CDR3: CASSLSNYEQYF; DNA: TGTGCCAGCAGCTTAAGTAACTACGAGCAGTACTTC
size: NA; J: TRBJ1-6; D: NA; V: TRBV9; CDR3: CASRSGYNSPLHF; DNA: TGTGCCAGCAGGTCGGGATATAATTCACCCCTCCACTTT
size: NA; J: TRBJ2-6; D: NA; V: TRBV19; CDR3: CASSPGWAGANVLTF; DNA: TGTGCCAGTAGTCCTGGGTGGGCTGGGGCCAACGTCCTGACTTTC
size: once; J: TRBJ1-4; D: NA; V: TRBV5-5; CDR3: CASSLITVNEKLFF; DNA: TGTGCCAGCAGCTTGATAACAGTTAATGAAAAACTGTTTTTT
size: NA; J: TRBJ1-5; D: NA; V: TRBV7-2; CDR3: CASSLANQPQHF; DNA: TGTGCCAGCAGCTTAGCCAATCAGCCCCAGCATTTT
size: NA; J: TRBJ1-1; D: NA; V: TRBV5-1; CDR3: CASSRGPPNTEAFF; DNA: TGCGCCAGCAGCCGCGGACCCCCTAACACTGAAGCTTTCTTT
size: NA; J: TRBJ2-5; D: TRBD1; V: TRBV10-3; CDR3: CAIRDRGLGETQYF; DNA: TGTGCCATCAGAGACAGGGGGCTGGGAGAGACCCAGTACTTC
size: NA; J: TRBJ1-4; D: NA; V: TRBV7-9; CDR3: CASSLGPGVTNEKLFF; DNA: TGTGCCAGCAGCTTAGGGCCGGGGGTAACTAATGAAAAACTGTTTTTT
size: NA; J: TRBJ2-3; D: NA; V: TRBV5-1; CDR3: CASSLAPGVDTQYF; DNA: TGCGCCAGCAGCTTGGCCCCGGGGGTAGATACGCAGTATTTT
size: NA; J: TRBJ1-4; D: NA; V: TRBV18; CDR3: CASTRQYATNEKLFF; DNA: TGTGCCAGCACCCGACAATATGCAACTAATGAAAAACTGTTTTTT
size: NA; J: TRBJ1-1; D: TRBD1; V: TRBV29-1; CDR3: CSVGGQGGTEAFF; DNA: TGCAGCGTCGGGGGACAGGGAGGGACTGAAGCTTTCTTT
size: NA; J: TRBJ1-2; D: TRBD1; V: TRBV4-2; CDR3: CASSLPGTGDGYTF; DNA: TGTGCCAGCAGCCTCCCCGGGACAGGGGACGGCTACACCTTC
size: NA; J: TRBJ1-3; D: NA; V: TRBV6-6; CDR3: CASSQNSGNTIYF; DNA: TGTGCCAGCAGTCAAAACTCTGGAAACACCATATATTTT
size: once; J: TRBJ2-3; D: NA; V: TRBV19; CDR3: CASSFRVRTDTQYF; DNA: TGTGCCAGTAGTTTCAGGGTACGAACAGATACGCAGTATTTT
size: NA; J: TRBJ1-1; D: NA; V: TRBV2; CDR3: CASRATPLEAFF; DNA: TGTGCCAGCAGAGCTACACCCCTGGAAGCTTTCTTT
size: NA; J: TRBJ2-5; D: NA; V: TRBV9; CDR3: CASSPSQRETQYF; DNA: TGTGCCAGCAGCCCATCCCAGAGAGAGACCCAGTACTTC
size: NA; J: TRBJ2-7; D: NA; V: TRBV18; CDR3: CASSPSARYEQYF; DNA: TGTGCCAGCTCCCCATCGGCACGGTACGAGCAGTACTTC
size: NA; J: TRBJ2-5; D: NA; V: TRBV7-9; CDR3: CASSFSGDETETQYF; DNA: TGTGCCAGCAGCTTTTCTGGGGATGAAACGGAGACCCAGTACTTC